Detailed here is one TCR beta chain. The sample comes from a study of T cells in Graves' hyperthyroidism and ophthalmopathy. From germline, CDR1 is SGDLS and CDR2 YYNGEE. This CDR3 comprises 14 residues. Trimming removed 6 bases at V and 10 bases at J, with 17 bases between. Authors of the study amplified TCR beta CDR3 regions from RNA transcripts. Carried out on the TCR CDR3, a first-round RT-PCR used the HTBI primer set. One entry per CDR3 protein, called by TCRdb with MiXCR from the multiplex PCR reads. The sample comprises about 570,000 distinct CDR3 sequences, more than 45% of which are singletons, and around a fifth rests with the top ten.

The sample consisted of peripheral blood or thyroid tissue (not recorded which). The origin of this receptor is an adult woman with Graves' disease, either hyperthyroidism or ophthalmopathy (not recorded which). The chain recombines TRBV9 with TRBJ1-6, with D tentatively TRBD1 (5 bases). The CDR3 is CASKGSQGGSPLHF. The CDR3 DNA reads TGTGCCAGCAAGGGCAGCCAGGGAGGATCACCCCTCCACTTT. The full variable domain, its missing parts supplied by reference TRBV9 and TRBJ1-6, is DSGVTQTPKHLITATGQRVTLRCSPRSGDLSVYWYQQSLDQGLQFLIQYYNGEERAKGNILERFSAQQFPDLHSELNLSSLELGDSALYFCASKGSQGGSPLHFGNGTRLTVT.